Listed below are T cell receptor beta chains from one sample, sequenced in a study of metastatic and nonmetastatic thyroid tumors. TCRdb used MiXCR to call clones anew from the PCR reads. The repertoire has 25,000 to 30,000 clones, 20% to 30% of them found once; the top ten carry over 5%. The sequencing input was blood. The receptors shown here come from a female donor with papillary thyroid cancer or a benign thyroid nodule (not recorded which). Some clones in this sample may be carry-over from other donors' samples. Each CDR3 is given with its conserved first and last residue. The D gene is left open where the match is weak. Clone size appears in some rows only: once, few, many, or a class for an expanded clone.

abundance: once
j_gene: TRBJ1-5
d_gene: TRBD1
v_gene: TRBV4-2
CDR3nt: TGTGCCATCAGCCCTGATTTGGACAGGGGGTTTCATCCCCAGCATTTT
CDR3aa: CAISPDLDRGFHPQHF

abundance: medium-sized
j_gene: TRBJ2-1
d_gene: NA
v_gene: TRBV5-1
CDR3nt: TGCGCCAGCAGCTTCCGGGACGGCCAATACAATGAGCAGTTCTTC
CDR3aa: CASSFRDGQYNEQFF

abundance: many
j_gene: TRBJ2-5
d_gene: TRBD1
v_gene: TRBV24-1
CDR3nt: TGTGCCACCAGTGATCCGACAGGGGCGGGTGAGACCCAGTACTTC
CDR3aa: CATSDPTGAGETQYF

abundance: NA
j_gene: TRBJ2-7
d_gene: NA
v_gene: TRBV7-2
CDR3nt: TGTGCCAGCAGCTTCGAGATCTCCTACGAGCAGTACTTC
CDR3aa: CASSFEISYEQYF

abundance: NA
j_gene: TRBJ2-3
d_gene: TRBD2
v_gene: TRBV15
CDR3nt: TGTGCCACCAGCAGAGATCTGAGCGGGAGCGAAACCCTCACAGATACGCAGTATTTT
CDR3aa: CATSRDLSGSETLTDTQYF

abundance: many
j_gene: TRBJ1-1
d_gene: NA
v_gene: TRBV30
CDR3nt: TGTGCCTGGAGCCGAGGGTGGGCCGAAGCTTTCTTT
CDR3aa: CAWSRGWAEAFF

abundance: medium-sized
j_gene: TRBJ1-1
d_gene: NA
v_gene: TRBV28
CDR3nt: TGTGCCAGCAGTTTCGGGGAGAACACTGAAGCTTTCTTT
CDR3aa: CASSFGENTEAFF

abundance: few
j_gene: TRBJ1-5
d_gene: TRBD1
v_gene: TRBV19
CDR3nt: TGTGCCAGTAGTATAAAGGGACAGGGGCATCAGCCCCAGCATTTT
CDR3aa: CASSIKGQGHQPQHF

abundance: medium-sized
j_gene: TRBJ1-1
d_gene: TRBD1
v_gene: TRBV9
CDR3nt: TGTGCCAGCAGCGTATTGGAGACAGGGGGGACTGAAGCTTTCTTT
CDR3aa: CASSVLETGGTEAFF

abundance: many
j_gene: TRBJ1-5
d_gene: NA
v_gene: TRBV9
CDR3nt: TGTGCCAGCAGCGCCGAAGGGCAGACTAGTCAGCCCCAGCATTTT
CDR3aa: CASSAEGQTSQPQHF

abundance: NA
j_gene: TRBJ2-3
d_gene: TRBD2
v_gene: TRBV9
CDR3nt: TGTGCCAGCAGCGTAGCCGGGGGGGAGAGCACAGATACGCAGTATTTT
CDR3aa: CASSVAGGESTDTQYF

abundance: many
j_gene: TRBJ2-1
d_gene: TRBD2
v_gene: TRBV11-2
CDR3nt: TGTGCCAGCAGCTTTCGACTAGCGGGAGTGGATGAGCAGTTCTTC
CDR3aa: CASSFRLAGVDEQFF

abundance: medium-sized
j_gene: TRBJ1-2
d_gene: NA
v_gene: TRBV19
CDR3nt: TGTGCCAGTAGTACACAGGGCTATGGCTACACCTTC
CDR3aa: CASSTQGYGYTF

abundance: NA
j_gene: TRBJ2-7
d_gene: NA
v_gene: TRBV3-1
CDR3nt: TGTGCCAGCAGCCCCGGGACCACCTACGAGCAGTACTTC
CDR3aa: CASSPGTTYEQYF

abundance: medium-sized
j_gene: TRBJ2-7
d_gene: NA
v_gene: TRBV19
CDR3nt: TGTGCCAGTAGTAGGGGGCTAGGGTCAATGGACGAGCAGTACTTC
CDR3aa: CASSRGLGSMDEQYF

abundance: medium-sized
j_gene: TRBJ2-5
d_gene: NA
v_gene: TRBV6-1
CDR3nt: TGTGCCAGCAAGAAGAGGGGGTGGTTCGAAGAGACCCAGTACTTC
CDR3aa: CASKKRGWFEETQYF

abundance: many
j_gene: TRBJ1-4
d_gene: TRBD1
v_gene: TRBV20-1
CDR3nt: TGCAGTGCTAGGAGGGCTCAGGGGGCAGGTGAAAAACTGTTTTTT
CDR3aa: CSARRAQGAGEKLFF

abundance: many
j_gene: TRBJ2-5
d_gene: NA
v_gene: TRBV14
CDR3nt: TGTGCCAGCAGCCAAGATCGAGGTGGGGGCGGCCGGAGAGAGACCCAGTACTTC
CDR3aa: CASSQDRGGGGRRETQYF

abundance: NA
j_gene: TRBJ2-1
d_gene: NA
v_gene: TRBV6-1
CDR3nt: TGTGCCATCATGACAAACTACGAATACAATGAGCAGTTCTTC
CDR3aa: CAIMTNYEYNEQFF

abundance: NA
j_gene: TRBJ2-7
d_gene: TRBD1
v_gene: TRBV28
CDR3nt: TGTGCCAGCAGTTTAAGGACAGGGGTGGGCGAGCAGTACTTC
CDR3aa: CASSLRTGVGEQYF

abundance: few
j_gene: TRBJ1-2
d_gene: NA
v_gene: TRBV28
CDR3nt: TGTGCCAGCAGCATGAACAGGGATGGCTACACCTTC
CDR3aa: CASSMNRDGYTF

abundance: many
j_gene: TRBJ1-2
d_gene: TRBD1
v_gene: TRBV5-5
CDR3nt: TGTGCCAGCAGCCCAGGGGGTCTGGAGTCTGGCTACACCTTC
CDR3aa: CASSPGGLESGYTF

abundance: medium-sized
j_gene: TRBJ1-1
d_gene: NA
v_gene: TRBV5-1
CDR3nt: TGCGCCAGCAGCTTGGAAGGGTTCGGTGAAGCTTTCTTT
CDR3aa: CASSLEGFGEAFF

abundance: few
j_gene: TRBJ1-2
d_gene: NA
v_gene: TRBV6-1
CDR3nt: TGTGCCGGCTCCCGATTACCCGGTACAGCGAGTTATGGCTACACCTTC
CDR3aa: CAGSRLPGTASYGYTF

abundance: NA
j_gene: TRBJ1-1
d_gene: TRBD1
v_gene: TRBV9
CDR3nt: TGTGCCAGCATCGTAGTTCCAGGGGGCTGGGGTTTGAACACTGAAGCTTTCTTT
CDR3aa: CASIVVPGGWGLNTEAFF

abundance: NA
j_gene: TRBJ2-6
d_gene: NA
v_gene: TRBV5-1
CDR3nt: TGCGCCAGCAGCCTGGACTCTGGGGCCAACGTCCTGACTTTC
CDR3aa: CASSLDSGANVLTF

abundance: NA
j_gene: TRBJ1-1
d_gene: NA
v_gene: TRBV20-1
CDR3nt: TGCAGTGCTAGGACATATATTACCACTGAAGCTTTCTTT
CDR3aa: CSARTYITTEAFF

abundance: medium-sized
j_gene: TRBJ1-1
d_gene: TRBD1
v_gene: TRBV5-1
CDR3nt: TGCGCCAGCAGTCACAGGGGCCTGGCTGACACTGAAGCTTTCTTT
CDR3aa: CASSHRGLADTEAFF

abundance: many
j_gene: TRBJ1-1
d_gene: NA
v_gene: TRBV7-3
CDR3nt: TGTGCCAGCAGCCCGACGGGGGGGGGCACTGAAGCTTTCTTT
CDR3aa: CASSPTGGGTEAFF

abundance: many
j_gene: TRBJ2-3
d_gene: NA
v_gene: TRBV7-9
CDR3nt: TGTGCCAGCAGCTTAACACGGGACTCCGGGCGAGGAGATACGCAGTATTTT
CDR3aa: CASSLTRDSGRGDTQYF

abundance: NA
j_gene: TRBJ2-3
d_gene: NA
v_gene: TRBV11-2
CDR3nt: TGTGCCATCAGCTGGGGGAGTCTCCCCACATATACGCAGTATTTT
CDR3aa: CAISWGSLPTYTQYF

abundance: once
j_gene: TRBJ2-4
d_gene: NA
v_gene: TRBV28
CDR3nt: TGTGCCAGCAGTTACAGTCACATTCAGTACTTC
CDR3aa: CASSYSHIQYF

abundance: medium-sized
j_gene: TRBJ2-3
d_gene: TRBD2
v_gene: TRBV20-1
CDR3nt: TGCAGTGCTCTCGGGCGGGAGCATACAGATACGCAGTATTTT
CDR3aa: CSALGREHTDTQYF

abundance: few
j_gene: TRBJ1-4
d_gene: TRBD1
v_gene: TRBV6-1
CDR3nt: TGTGCCAGCAGTGCGGGACAGGAAAATGAAAAACTGTTTTTT
CDR3aa: CASSAGQENEKLFF

abundance: medium-sized
j_gene: TRBJ2-1
d_gene: NA
v_gene: TRBV2
CDR3nt: TGTGCCAGCAGTGATTCAGTGGTTAATGAGCAGTTCTTC
CDR3aa: CASSDSVVNEQFF